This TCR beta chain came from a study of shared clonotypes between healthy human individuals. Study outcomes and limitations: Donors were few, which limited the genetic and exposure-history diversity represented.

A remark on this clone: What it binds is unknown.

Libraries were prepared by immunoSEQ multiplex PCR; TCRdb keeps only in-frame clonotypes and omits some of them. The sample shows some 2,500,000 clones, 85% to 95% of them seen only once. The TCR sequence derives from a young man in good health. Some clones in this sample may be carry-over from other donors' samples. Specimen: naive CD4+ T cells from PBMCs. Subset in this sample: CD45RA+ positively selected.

The CDR3 loop reads CASSRAGTSGNTIYF. The CDR3 nucleotides read TGCGCCAGCAGCCGAGCGGGAACCTCTGGAAACACCATATATTTT. The chain links TRBV4-1 to TRBJ1-3, with D uncertain. The V and J ends lost 4 bases and 0 bases respectively, with 10 bases between them. Germline loops: CDR1 MGHRA, CDR2 YSYEKL. The CDR3 contains 15 residues.